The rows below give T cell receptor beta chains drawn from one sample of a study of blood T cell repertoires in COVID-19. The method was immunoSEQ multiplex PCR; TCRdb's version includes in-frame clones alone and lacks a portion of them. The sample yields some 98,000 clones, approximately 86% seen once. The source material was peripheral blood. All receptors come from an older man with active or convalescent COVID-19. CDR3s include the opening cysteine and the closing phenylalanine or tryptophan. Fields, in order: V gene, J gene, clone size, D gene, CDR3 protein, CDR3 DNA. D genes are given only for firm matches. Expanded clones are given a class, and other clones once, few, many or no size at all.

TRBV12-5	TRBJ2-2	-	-	CASGLEPNTGELFF	TGTGCTAGTGGTTTGGAGCCGAACACCGGGGAGCTGTTTTTT
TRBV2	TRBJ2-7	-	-	CASSELIAYEQYF	TGTGCCAGCAGTGAACTTATTGCGTACGAGCAGTACTTC
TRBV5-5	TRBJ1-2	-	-	CASSPWGQNYGYTF	TGTGCCAGCAGCCCCTGGGGGCAGAACTATGGCTACACCTTC
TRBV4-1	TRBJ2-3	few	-	CASSQEGRGDTQYF	TGCGCCAGCAGCCAAGAAGGGAGGGGGGATACGCAGTATTTT
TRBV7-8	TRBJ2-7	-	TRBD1	CASSPPLRTGSNEQYF	TGTGCCAGCAGCCCTCCGCTTAGGACAGGGAGTAACGAGCAGTACTTC
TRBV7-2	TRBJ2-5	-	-	CASSSSPETQYF	TGTGCCAGCAGCTCCTCCCCGGAGACCCAGTACTTC
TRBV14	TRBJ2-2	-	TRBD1	CASSRRQGSAGELFF	TGTGCCAGCAGCCGGCGACAGGGGTCGGCCGGGGAGCTGTTTTTT
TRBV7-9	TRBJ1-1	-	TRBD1	CASSLAVGTGSTEAFF	TGTGCCAGCAGCTTAGCGGTTGGGACAGGGAGCACTGAAGCTTTCTTT
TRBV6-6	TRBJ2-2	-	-	CASSEGHPTGELFF	TGTGCCAGCAGCGAGGGACACCCCACCGGGGAGCTGTTTTTT
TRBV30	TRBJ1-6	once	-	CAWSETGTNSPLHF	TGTGCCTGGAGTGAGACAGGCACCAATTCACCCCTCCACTTT
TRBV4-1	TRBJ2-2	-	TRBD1	CASSQEGTGSGELFF	TGCGCCAGCAGCCAAGAAGGGACAGGGTCCGGGGAGCTGTTTTTT
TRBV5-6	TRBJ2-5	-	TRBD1	CASTQTGVKETQYF	TGTGCCAGCACCCAGACAGGGGTCAAAGAGACCCAGTACTTC
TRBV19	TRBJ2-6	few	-	CASSTGDFGANVLTF	TGTGCCAGTAGTACGGGGGACTTTGGGGCCAACGTCCTGACTTTC
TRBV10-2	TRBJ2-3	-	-	CASSELGGTDTQYF	TGCGCCAGCAGTGAGCTCGGAGGCACAGATACGCAGTATTTT
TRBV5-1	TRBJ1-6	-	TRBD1	CASSLENPGQGISPLHF	TGCGCCAGCAGCTTGGAAAACCCGGGACAGGGGATTTCACCCCTCCACTTT
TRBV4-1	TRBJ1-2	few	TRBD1	CASSLTGGYGYTF	TGCGCCAGCAGCCTTACAGGGGGCTATGGCTACACCTTC
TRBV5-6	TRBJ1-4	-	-	CASSLGGSNEKLFF	TGTGCCAGCAGCCTGGGTGGCAGTAATGAAAAACTGTTTTTT
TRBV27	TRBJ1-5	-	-	CASSPLGGQGHQPQHF	TGTGCCAGCAGTCCCCTCGGGGGTCAGGGTCATCAGCCCCAGCATTTT
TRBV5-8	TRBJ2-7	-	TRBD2	CASSFSGVSSYEQYF	TGTGCCAGCAGCTTTAGCGGGGTGAGCTCCTACGAGCAGTACTTC
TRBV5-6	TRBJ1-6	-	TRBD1	CASSSDRVHSPLHF	TGTGCCAGCAGCTCGGACAGGGTTCATTCACCCCTCCACTTT
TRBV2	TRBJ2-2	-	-	CASSSQGSTGELFF	TGTGCCAGCAGTTCCCAGGGATCCACCGGGGAGCTGTTTTTT
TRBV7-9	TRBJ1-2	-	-	CASSLDRGNYGYTF	TGTGCCAGCAGCTTAGATAGGGGTAACTATGGCTACACCTTC
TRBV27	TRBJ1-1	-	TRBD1	CASSFTGGETEAFF	TGTGCCAGCAGCTTTACAGGGGGTGAGACTGAAGCTTTCTTT
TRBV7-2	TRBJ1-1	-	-	CASSLGPGNTEAFF	TGTGCCAGCAGCTTAGGCCCAGGGAACACTGAAGCTTTCTTT
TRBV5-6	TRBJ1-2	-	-	CASSLARGHGYTF	TGTGCCAGCAGCTTGGCCAGGGGCCATGGCTACACCTTC
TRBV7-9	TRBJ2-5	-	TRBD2	CASSPGPGRENQETQYF	TGTGCCAGCAGCCCCGGTCCAGGGAGGGAAAACCAAGAGACCCAGTACTTC
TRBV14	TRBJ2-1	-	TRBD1	CASSRSGGQGFTASYNEQFF	TGTGCCAGCAGCCGATCAGGGGGACAGGGATTTACGGCCTCCTACAATGAGCAGTTCTTC
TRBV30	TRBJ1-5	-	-	CAWSVTGTLQPQHF	TGTGCCTGGAGTGTAACAGGGACCCTCCAGCCCCAGCATTTT
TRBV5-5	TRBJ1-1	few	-	CASSSGHLNTEAFF	TGTGCCAGCAGCTCCGGACATCTGAACACTGAAGCTTTCTTT
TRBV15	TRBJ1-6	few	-	CATSTYNSPLHF	TGTGCCACCTCCACCTATAATTCACCCCTCCACTTT
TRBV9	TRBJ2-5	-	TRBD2	CASSEWGLAGVETQYF	TGTGCCAGCAGCGAGTGGGGACTAGCGGGGGTGGAGACCCAGTACTTC
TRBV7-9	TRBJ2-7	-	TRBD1	CASSLLMGQEGEQYF	TGTGCCAGCAGCTTACTGATGGGACAGGAGGGCGAGCAGTACTTC
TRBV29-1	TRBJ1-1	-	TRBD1	CSVEGQGNTEAFF	TGCAGCGTTGAGGGACAGGGGAACACTGAAGCTTTCTTT
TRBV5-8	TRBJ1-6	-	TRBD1	CASSPGQGLSPLHF	TGTGCCAGCAGCCCGGGACAGGGGCTTTCACCCCTCCACTTT
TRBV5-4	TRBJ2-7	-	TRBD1	CASSLPGQGAYEQYF	TGTGCCAGCAGCCTTCCGGGACAGGGGGCCTACGAGCAGTACTTC
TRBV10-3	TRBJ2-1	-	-	CAIRTGSSYNEQFF	TGTGCCATCCGTACAGGGAGCTCCTACAATGAGCAGTTCTTC
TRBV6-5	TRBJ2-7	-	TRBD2	CASSTYRGLAREQYF	TGTGCCAGCAGCACATACCGGGGACTAGCGAGGGAGCAGTACTTC
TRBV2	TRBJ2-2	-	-	CASSVTGHFTGELFF	TGTGCCAGCAGTGTGACGGGACACTTCACCGGGGAGCTGTTTTTT
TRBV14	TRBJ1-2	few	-	CASSHLGPPGGYGYTF	TGTGCCAGCAGCCACTTGGGGCCTCCCGGCGGCTATGGCTACACCTTC
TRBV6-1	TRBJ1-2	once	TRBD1	CASSEAPRGRRGYTF	TGTGCCAGCAGTGAAGCGCCGAGGGGGCGGAGGGGCTACACCTTC
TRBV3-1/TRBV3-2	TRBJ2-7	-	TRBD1	CASSRRDSTYEQYF	TGTGCCAGCAGCCGCAGGGACAGCACCTACGAGCAGTACTTC
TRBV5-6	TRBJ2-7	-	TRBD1	CASSSSAQGAYEQYF	TGTGCCAGCAGCTCATCCGCCCAGGGGGCCTACGAGCAGTACTTC
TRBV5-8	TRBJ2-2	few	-	CASRAANTGELFF	TGTGCCAGCAGGGCAGCGAACACCGGGGAGCTGTTTTTT
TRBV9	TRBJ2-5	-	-	CASSVAPREQETQYF	TGTGCCAGCAGCGTAGCCCCTCGGGAGCAAGAGACCCAGTACTTC
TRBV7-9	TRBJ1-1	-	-	CASSSQGFNTEAFF	TGTGCCAGCAGCTCGCAGGGTTTTAACACTGAAGCTTTCTTT
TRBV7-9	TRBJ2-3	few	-	CASSREGRGDTQYF	TGTGCCAGCAGCCGTGAGGGTAGAGGAGATACGCAGTATTTT
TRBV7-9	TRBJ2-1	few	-	CASRDSLYGNNEQFF	TGTGCCAGCAGGGACTCCCTGTACGGCAACAATGAGCAGTTCTTC
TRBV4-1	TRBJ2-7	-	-	CASKTGLGSYEQYF	TGCGCCAGCAAGACAGGTCTTGGGTCCTACGAGCAGTACTTC
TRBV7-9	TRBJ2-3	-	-	CASSPSTSTDTQYF	TGTGCCAGCAGTCCAAGTACTAGCACAGATACGCAGTATTTT
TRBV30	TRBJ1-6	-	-	CAWSVQMGGSPLHF	TGTGCCTGGAGTGTTCAAATGGGGGGTTCACCCCTCCACTTT
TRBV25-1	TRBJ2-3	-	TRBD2	CASSGRGGLDTQYF	TGTGCCAGCAGTGGTCGGGGGGGCCTGGATACGCAGTATTTT
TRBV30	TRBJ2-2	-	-	CAWSVVGAGTGELFF	TGTGCCTGGAGTGTAGTAGGGGCCGGCACCGGGGAGCTGTTTTTT
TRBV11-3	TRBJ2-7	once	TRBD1	CASSTDRVEQYF	TGTGCCAGCAGCACAGACAGGGTCGAGCAGTACTTC